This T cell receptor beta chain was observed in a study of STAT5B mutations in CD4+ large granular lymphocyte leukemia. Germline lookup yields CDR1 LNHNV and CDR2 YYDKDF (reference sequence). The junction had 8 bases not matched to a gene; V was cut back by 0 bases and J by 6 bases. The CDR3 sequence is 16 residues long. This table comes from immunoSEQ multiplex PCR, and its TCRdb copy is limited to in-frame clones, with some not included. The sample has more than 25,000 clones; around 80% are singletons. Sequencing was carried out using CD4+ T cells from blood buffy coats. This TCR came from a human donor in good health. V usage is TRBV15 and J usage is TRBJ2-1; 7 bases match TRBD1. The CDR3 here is CATSRDRQGVGNEQFF. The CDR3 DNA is TGTGCCACCAGCAGAGATAGGCAGGGGGTGGGCAATGAGCAGTTCTTC.